What follows describes a single TCR beta chain. This sample is drawn from a study of CD8 T cells in Susac syndrome. V was clipped by 0 bases and J by 0 bases, with 10 bases between them. This CDR3 has 15 amino acids. Germline V CDR1 and CDR2: SGDLS, YYNGEE. With random hexamers, 0.5 to 1 ug RNA was reverse transcribed. TCRdb reprocessed the immunoSEQ multiplex PCR reads with MiXCR, giving one entry per CDR3 protein. The sample has about 170,000 distinct CDR3 sequences, approximately 94% seen once. Sequencing was carried out using CD4+ T cells from PBMCs. The origin of this receptor is a human donor with Susac syndrome. This chain uses TRBV9 with TRBJ2-7, with D possibly being TRBD1 (5 bases). CDR3 residues: CASSVEPQGSYEQYF. In DNA form, the CDR3 reads TGTGCCAGCAGCGTAGAACCCCAGGGCTCCTACGAGCAGTACTTC.